Presented here are 17 T cell receptor beta chains from one specimen sequenced in a study of T-cell reconstitution after alpha-beta-depleted transplantation in children. Library preparation (for TCRbeta) was performed with unique molecular identifiers. TCRdb independently ran MiXCR on the PCR reads; one entry per CDR3 protein. This table has more than 550,000 distinct CDR3 sequences, more than 9% appearing once. Sequencing used PBMCs from the stem cell graft donor, obtained from the stem cell graft. The receptors come from a human donor who donated a stem cell graft to a child with acute myeloid leukemia.

This clonotype occurred a few times. The CDR3: CSARGRSGSLDEQFF. The CDR3 nucleotides are TGCAGTGCTAGAGGTCGTAGCGGGAGTTTGGATGAGCAGTTCTTC. The genes are TRBV20-1 and TRBJ2-1; TRBD2 aligns across 9 bases. The junction had 9 bases not matched to a gene; V was cut back by 1 base and J by 8 bases. CDR1 is DFQATT, CDR2 SNEGSKA, per germline (reference sequence). This CDR3 has 15 amino acids.

This clonotype was seen ten or more times. This chain connects TRBV20-1 to TRBJ1-1, with D hard to call. In germline, CDR1 is DFQATT, CDR2 SNEGSKA (reference sequence). The CDR3 runs to 14 residues. The ends were cut back, 0 bases at V and 0 bases at J, with 8 bases in the middle. The CDR3 here is CSARDRRMNTEAFF. Here the CDR3 DNA reads TGCAGTGCTAGAGACCGTCGGATGAACACTGAAGCTTTCTTT.

The chain recombines TRBV4-2 with TRBJ2-4, with TRBD1 identical over 9 bases. The germline CDR1 and CDR2 sequences are LGHNA and YNFKEQ. The CDR3 sequence is 21 residues long. J lost 6 bases, V lost 6 bases, and 27 bases had no gene match. CDR3 DNA sequence: TGTGCCAGCAGTTATATATACCGGGACAGGGTTCTTCGTGGGACGGGAAACATTCAGTACTTC. This gives the protein CASSYIYRDRVLRGTGNIQYF.

This clonotype was seen many times. The chain employs TRBV12-3 or TRBV12-4 and TRBJ2-5, with a possible D match to TRBD2 (6 bases). V was shortened by 3 bases and J by 7 bases, with 12 bases between the two germline ends. This CDR3 region has 13 residues. CDR3 DNA sequence: TGTGCCAGCAGTTTGATGGCCGGGGGGACCCAGTACTTC. This gives the protein CASSLMAGGTQYF.

This CDR3 is CASSYRLSGGETYEQYF. CDR3 DNA: TGTGCCAGCAGTTACCGCCTCTCGGGCGGGGAAACCTACGAGCAGTACTTC. The V and J genes are TRBV6-5 and TRBJ2-7; maybe TRBD2 (6 bases). The ends were cut back, 2 bases at V and 2 bases at J, with 19 bases in the middle. The CDR3 has 17 amino acids. The germline V gene has CDR1 MNHEY and CDR2 SVGAGI.

This clonotype was counted only a few times. The chain links TRBV20-1 to TRBJ2-6; D may correspond to TRBD1 or TRBD2 (5 bases each). Germline V CDR1 and CDR2: DFQATT, SNEGSKA (reference sequence). The CDR3 has 17 amino acids. V was clipped by 5 bases and J by 0 bases, with 17 bases between them. The CDR3 spells CSAPSGAKYSGANVLTF. As DNA, the CDR3 is TGCAGTGCTCCTTCCGGGGCCAAATACTCTGGGGCCAACGTCCTGACTTTC.

This clonotype appeared many times. The chain has TRBV4-2 and TRBJ2-1; no reliable D call. The ends were cut back, 0 bases at V and 7 bases at J, with 10 bases in the middle. This CDR3 comprises 14 residues. The germline gives CDR1 LGHNA, CDR2 YNFKEQ. The CDR3 loop reads CASSQDLASNEQFF. The CDR3 DNA sequence: TGTGCCAGCAGCCAAGATTTGGCTAGTAATGAGCAGTTCTTC.

This clonotype was picked up many times. The J gene is TRBJ2-1, the V gene TRBV12-3 or TRBV12-4, with 9 nucleotides matching TRBD2. The CDR3 extends over 15 amino acids. V shed 2 bases, J shed 10 bases, and the junction held 9 bases outside the gene matches. CDR3 DNA sequence: TGTGCCAGCAGTTTAAGAGGGGCCCTAGCGGGAGAGCAGTTCTTC. This encodes CASSLRGALAGEQFF.

The V gene is TRBV11-2, the J gene TRBJ2-4; 7 nucleotides line up with TRBD1. This CDR3 comprises 18 residues. The J segment lost 0 bases and the V segment lost 5 bases, leaving 13 bases of the junction unmatched. CDR1 is SGHAT and CDR2 is FQNNGV in the germline V gene. The CDR3 sequence: CASSPQKGASSAKNIQYF. In DNA form, the CDR3 reads TGTGCCAGCAGCCCCCAGAAGGGGGCTAGCTCAGCCAAAAACATTCAGTACTTC.

This clonotype was seen a handful of times. The rearrangement uses TRBV9 and TRBJ2-1; 7 bases are a match to TRBD2. The CDR3 runs to 15 residues. J lost 4 bases, V lost 4 bases, and 8 bases had no gene match. Per germline, CDR1 SGDLS and CDR2 YYNGEE. The CDR3 region is CASSPSGTQYNEQFF. CDR3 sequence (DNA): TGTGCCAGCAGCCCCAGCGGGACTCAATACAATGAGCAGTTCTTC.

The rearrangement links TRBV21-1 to TRBJ2-7; TRBD2 is taken as the D call from the table, unchecked against the DNA. TRBV21-1 represents a pseudogene. The CDR3 extends over 18 amino acids. CDR3 coding DNA: TGTGCCAGCAGCAAAGGGGCCCATAATGCGGGAGGGTGGTACGAGCAGTACTTC. Translating gives CASSKGAHNAGGWYEQYF.

The chain employs TRBV12-3 or TRBV12-4 and TRBJ2-7; 7 nucleotides line up with TRBD2. CDR3 size: 14 residues. V lost 1 base and J lost 6; bases outside the gene matches: 6. CDR3: CASSLGGGTPEQYF. The CDR3 region has the DNA TGTGCCAGCAGTTTAGGGGGAGGGACCCCCGAGCAGTACTTC.

V and J are TRBV12-3 or TRBV12-4 and TRBJ1-4, with D possibly being TRBD1 (5 bases). Deletions cut 4 bases from V and 4 bases from J, with 10 bases between. The CDR3 extends over 14 amino acids. The CDR3 coding sequence is TGTGCCAGCAGTTCGGGACGGCTTAATGAAAAACTGTTTTTT. This gives the protein CASSSGRLNEKLFF.

Only a few counts were recorded for this clonotype. In DNA, the CDR3 is TGTGCCAGCAGCTTAGGTAGCGGGACCAACACCGGGGAGCTGTTTTTT. Translated: CASSLGSGTNTGELFF. This sequence joins TRBV7-2 and TRBJ2-2, with 8 bases that match TRBD2. The J segment lost 2 bases and the V segment lost 1 base, leaving 3 bases of the junction unmatched. CDR3 length equals 16 residues. Germline assignment: CDR1 SGHTA and CDR2 FQGNSA.

This clonotype was recorded a few times. V and J are TRBV6-1 and TRBJ2-1; D uncertain. CDR3 length: 13 residues. V dropped 6 bases and J dropped 1 base, with 7 bases sitting between them. Germline V CDR1 and CDR2: MNHNS, SASEGT. The CDR3 region is CASRKVSYNEQFF. CDR3 in DNA: TGTGCCAGCAGGAAGGTTTCCTACAATGAGCAGTTCTTC.

There are a few counts of this clonotype. The chain carries TRBV6-1 and TRBJ1-1; no definite D call. The germline V and J ends were trimmed by 8 bases and 0 bases, with 16 bases remaining between them. Looked up from germline, CDR1 is MNHNS and CDR2 is SASEGT. This CDR3 comprises 15 residues. CDR3 sequence: CASGAVFTVNTEAFF. The CDR3 DNA reads TGTGCCAGCGGTGCAGTCTTCACCGTGAACACTGAAGCTTTCTTT.

This chain connects TRBV7-2 to TRBJ2-1; TRBD2 matches 8 bases. From germline, CDR1 is SGHTA and CDR2 FQGNSA. The trim removed 0 bases at V and 4 bases at J, leaving 17 bases unmatched. CDR3 length: 20 amino acids. The CDR3 sequence: CASSLAGSGRSGLSYNEQFF. The CDR3 DNA reads TGTGCCAGCAGCTTAGCTGGGAGCGGGAGATCGGGCCTATCTTACAATGAGCAGTTCTTC. The whole variable domain, filled in from reference TRBV7-2 and TRBJ2-1, reads GAGVSQSPSNKVTEKGKDVELRCDPISGHTALYWYRQSLGQGLEFLIYFQGNSAPDKSGLPSDRFSAERTGGSVSTLTIQRTQQEDSAVYLCASSLAGSGRSGLSYNEQFFGPGTRLTVL.